These 17 T cell receptor beta chains were sequenced from one sample in a study of blood T cell repertoires in COVID-19. Sequencing was performed with immunoSEQ multiplex PCR; in TCRdb, only in-frame clones are kept and a portion is missing. Here the sample spans over 600,000 clones, about 90% being singletons. The sequencing input was peripheral blood. The source of these receptors is a woman under 30 with acute or convalescent COVID-19.

This chain uses TRBV11-3 with TRBJ1-3; D possibly corresponds to TRBD1 (5 bases). V shed 1 base and J shed 0 bases, with 13 bases lying between them. Per the germline V gene, CDR1 is SGHNT and CDR2 is YENEEA. The CDR3 runs 17 residues. The CDR3, as DNA: TGTGCCAGCAGCTTAGGGAGGGGTTCCCGCTCTGGAAACACCATATATTTT. Translation gives CASSLGRGSRSGNTIYF.

This clone showed up just a few times. The chain is built from TRBV6-5 and TRBJ2-1, with a tentative D call TRBD2 (6 bases). The germline gives CDR1 MNHEY, CDR2 SVGAGI. V was pared by 6 bases and J by 10 bases, with 22 bases between. CDR3 length: 15 amino acids. The CDR3 spells CASRPPSGPEGEQFF. The CDR3 DNA sequence: TGTGCCAGCAGACCTCCGAGCGGGCCAGAAGGGGAGCAGTTCTTC.

Here the CDR3 DNA reads TGTGCCAGCAGTGGAGAGACTGAGACTAGCACAGATACGCAGTATTTT. Protein sequence: CASSGETETSTDTQYF. The chain links TRBV2 to TRBJ2-3, with unresolved D. From germline, CDR1 is SNHLY and CDR2 FYNNEI. The CDR3 sequence is 16 residues long. V lost 4 bases to trimming and J lost 0 bases, with 14 bases between them. Variable domain in full (rest from reference TRBV2 and TRBJ2-3): EPEVTQTPSHQVTQMGQEVILRCVPISNHLYFYWYRQILGQKVEFLVSFYNNEISEKSEIFDDQFSVERPDGSNFTLKIRSTKLEDSAMYFCASSGETETSTDTQYFGPGTRLTVL.

This chain connects TRBV7-3 to TRBJ1-1; D possibly corresponds to TRBD1 (6 bases). V lost 6 bases and J 10 bases, leaving 18 bases between the germline ends. CDR1 SGHTA and CDR2 FQGTGA come from the germline V gene. The CDR3 is made up of 13 amino acids. The CDR3 sequence is CASSFGQSSAAFF. In nucleotides, the CDR3 is TGTGCCAGCAGTTTCGGACAGTCTTCCGCAGCTTTCTTT.

As concerns this clone: This sample also contains other DNA sequences that code for the same CDR3. The rearrangement uses TRBV19 and TRBJ1-1; no definite D call. The CDR3 runs to 13 residues. Germline CDR1 and CDR2: LNHDA and SQIVND (reference sequence). The V end was cut by 3 bases, the J end by 2 bases, with 7 bases between. The CDR3 sequence is CASSIQINTEAFF. The CDR3 nucleotides are TGTGCCAGTAGTATCCAGATAAACACTGAAGCTTTCTTT.

The CDR3 DNA reads TGTGCCAGCAGTCGAAGGGAGGAGAACACTGAAGCTTTCTTT. Amino acids: CASSRREENTEAFF. This chain uses TRBV2 with TRBJ1-1; D call uncertain. This CDR3 has 14 residues. The germline V gene has CDR1 SNHLY and CDR2 FYNNEI. The V and J ends lost 5 bases and 1 base respectively, with 11 bases between them.

The chain recombines TRBV6-7 with TRBJ1-5; tentative D call: TRBD1 (5 bases). TRBV6-7 is filed as an ORF, its function uncertain. V lost 6 bases to trimming and J lost 9 bases, with 21 bases between them. The CDR3 sequence is 15 residues long. The CDR3 region is CASSPRREGDRPQHF. CDR3 DNA sequence: TGTGCCAGCAGCCCCCGCAGGGAAGGGGATCGGCCCCAGCATTTT.

The chain recombines TRBV12-5 with TRBJ2-2; D is unresolved. This CDR3 is built from 14 residues. The V gene lost 1 base and the J gene lost 3 bases, with 6 bases spanning the gap. Germline V gene sequence: CDR1 LGHNT, CDR2 FRNRAP. CDR3 protein: CASGLGHYTGELFF. For the CDR3, the DNA is TGTGCTAGTGGTTTGGGACATTACACCGGGGAGCTGTTTTTT.

V is TRBV19 and J is TRBJ1-1, with TRBD1 matching 8 bases. This CDR3 comprises 15 residues. Looked up from germline, CDR1 is LNHDA and CDR2 is SQIVND (reference sequence). J gave up 1 base and V 3 bases, and 4 bases lay outside the gene matches. The CDR3 region has the DNA TGTGCCAGTAGTATTAAGGGACAGGAGAACACTGAAGCTTTCTTT. Protein product: CASSIKGQENTEAFF.

V and J are TRBV19 and TRBJ1-5, with D uncertain. This CDR3 has 15 amino acids. Germline V gene lookup returns CDR1 LNHDA and CDR2 SQIVND (reference sequence). The V gene lost 7 bases and the J gene lost 1 base, with 14 bases spanning the gap. This chain's CDR3 is CASIPGGISNQPQHF. CDR3 nucleotide sequence: TGTGCCAGTATCCCGGGAGGGATCAGCAATCAGCCCCAGCATTTT.

The chain carries TRBV19 and TRBJ2-1; 10 nucleotides line up with TRBD2. Germline V CDR1 and CDR2: LNHDA, SQIVND (reference sequence). The trim removed 6 bases at V and 7 bases at J, leaving 6 bases unmatched. The CDR3 totals 14 residues. This CDR3 reads CASRSGGAWNEQFF. CDR3 nucleotides: TGTGCCAGTAGAAGCGGGGGGGCCTGGAATGAGCAGTTCTTC.

Only one count was recorded for this clone. This sequence joins TRBV25-1 and TRBJ2-6; TRBD1 aligns across 8 bases. V gave up 4 bases and J gave up 8 bases; unmatched junction bases: 4. The CDR3 has 14 residues. Germline CDR1 and CDR2: MGHDK and SYGVNS. CDR3 region: CASSGGQGSNVLTF. DNA for the CDR3: TGTGCCAGCAGTGGAGGACAGGGATCCAACGTCCTGACTTTC.

This sequence joins TRBV4-3 and TRBJ2-7, with TRBD1 as a possible D gene (6 bases). Germline loops: CDR1 LGHNA, CDR2 YSLEER. The CDR3 covers 15 residues. The V and J ends lost 3 bases and 2 bases respectively, with 14 bases between them. The CDR3: CASSQGPGQPYEQYF. The CDR3 DNA reads TGCGCCAGCAGCCAGGGGCCCGGACAGCCCTACGAGCAGTACTTC.

The chain links TRBV7-6 to TRBJ1-2; 8 nucleotides match TRBD1. V was clipped by 2 bases and J by 4 bases; unmatched bases: 3. Germline values: CDR1 SGHVS, CDR2 FNYEAQ. The CDR3 covers 14 residues. DNA of the CDR3: TGTGCCAGCAGCTTATCAGGACAGGGCTATGGCTACACCTTC. Translation: CASSLSGQGYGYTF.

The genes are TRBV5-1 and TRBJ1-3; 9 nucleotides line up with TRBD1. The CDR3 has 17 residues. CDR1 and CDR2 from the germline V gene are SGHRS and YFSETQ. The V segment lost 1 base and the J segment 1 base; nucleotides outside the gene matches: 6. In DNA, the CDR3 is TGCGCCAGCAGCTTGACCACAGGGGGCGCATCTGGAAACACCATATATTTT. It translates to CASSLTTGGASGNTIYF.

The chain employs TRBV19 and TRBJ1-5; D is uncertain. The CDR3 loop spans 15 amino acids. Per germline, CDR1 LNHDA and CDR2 SQIVND (reference sequence). Trimming left V 5 bases short and J 0 bases short, with 11 bases between. The CDR3 spells CASSFSSNSNQPQHF. The DNA for the CDR3 is TGTGCCAGTAGTTTTAGCAGTAATAGCAATCAGCCCCAGCATTTT.

The CDR3 loop is CASSDGVLPSQPQHF. The CDR3 DNA reads TGTGCCAGCAGTGACGGGGTTTTACCGAGTCAGCCCCAGCATTTT. V usage is TRBV2 and J usage is TRBJ1-5; no definite D call. CDR3 length: 15 residues. Germline V gives CDR1 SNHLY, CDR2 FYNNEI. With 3 bases removed from V and 6 bases from J, the gap between germline ends came to 15 bases.